This entry features one T cell receptor (beta chain) sequence. In the authors' methods: Researchers report that nucleated cell counts were estimated from reference gene primer amplification. Here immunoSEQ multiplex PCR was the method, and the copy in TCRdb shows in-frame clones only, minus some. D and trimming come from the DNA, and the V and J calls and clone size come from that table. The profile shows tens of thousands of clones, approximately 78% of them singletons. The CDR3 is made up of 13 amino acids. V was clipped by 4 bases and J by 5 bases, with 11 bases between them. From germline, CDR1 is LNHDA and CDR2 SQIVND (reference sequence). This sample stems from a study of blood T cell repertoires in COVID-19. Study summary: In each case, the material was cDNA or gDNA derived from T cells, B-cell-depleted T cells, or PBMCs.

Sample: peripheral blood. The chain joins TRBV19 to TRBJ1-1; possible D gene TRBD1, 5 bases. The clonotype originates from a human donor in a cohort sampled during active or convalescent COVID-19. DNA for the CDR3: TGTGCCAGTAGTACTCGGGAGGGGACTGAAGCTTTCTTT. Protein sequence: CASSTREGTEAFF.